The entry that follows covers one T cell receptor beta chain sequence. Antigen unknown. Generation of TCR beta libraries employed quantitative 5'-RACE incorporating molecular barcodes. From the 5' RACE reads, TCRdb called clonotypes with MiXCR, one entry per CDR3 protein. The table includes 700,000 or so distinct CDR3 sequences, 15% to 20% detected once. This entry comes from a study of CD8 T cells in ankylosing spondylitis. Regarding the study as a whole: Ankylosing spondylitis blood appeared to carry a characteristic TCR beta motif of under ten highly homologous variants. Within matched ankylosing spondylitis synovial fluid, disease-linked clones were reportedly significantly enriched.

CDR1 is SGDLS, CDR2 YYNGEE, per germline. CDR3 size: 15 residues. The V end lost 3 bases, the J end lost 0 bases, and 11 bases lay between the germline ends. The sample taken for sequencing was blood, either unsorted or a sorted T cell fraction (not recorded which). The origin of this receptor is a male donor with ankylosing spondylitis. The rearrangement uses TRBV9 and TRBJ2-3; D not resolved. CDR3 sequence (DNA): TGTGCCAGCAGCGGTAGTGACCCTAGCACAGATACGCAGTATTTT. Protein sequence: CASSGSDPSTDTQYF.